Listed below are T cell receptor beta chains from one sample, sequenced in a study of CD8+ T cells in alopecia areata. Sequencing was performed with immunoSEQ multiplex PCR; in TCRdb, only in-frame clones are kept and a portion is missing. Among 85,000 to 110,000 clones listed, approximately 52% were seen once. Material: CD4+ T cells sorted from blood. The receptors shown here come from a human donor in good health. The CDR3 runs from the conserved cysteine through the conserved F or W.

j_call v_call cdr3_aa
TRBJ1-1 TRBV30 CAWSEEEYTEAFF
TRBJ1-6 TRBV14 CASSQGQGVNSPLHF
TRBJ2-7 TRBV6-6 CASSQTGNYEQYF
TRBJ2-2 TRBV7-6 CASSLGTGELFF
TRBJ1-5 TRBV2 CASREDRVNQPQHF
TRBJ2-3 TRBV7-2 CASSYAPDTDTQYF
TRBJ2-3 TRBV6-6 CASSSGADTQYF
TRBJ2-1 TRBV10-3 CAISSGGLSNEQFF
TRBJ1-4 TRBV28 CASRGQGRIEGEKLFF
TRBJ2-7 TRBV30 CACSTVSYEQYF
TRBJ2-1 TRBV29-1 CSVGRRHQNNEQFF
TRBJ2-3 TRBV19 CASSLGGTTDTQYF
TRBJ1-1 TRBV7-2 CASSLAGVAAGAFF
TRBJ1-2 TRBV23-1 CASSQGSGQGGRTYGYTF
TRBJ1-2 TRBV5-4 CASSFGTGGNYGYTF
TRBJ1-5 TRBV11-3 CASSNDSDSNQPQHF
TRBJ2-5 TRBV15 CATSRDVEGTQYF
TRBJ1-2 TRBV4-3 CASSQVQVDYGYTF
TRBJ2-3 TRBV23-1 CASRGREVGYF
TRBJ2-5 TRBV5-1 CASSLVSGGRQQETQYF
TRBJ2-7 TRBV6-1 CASIGRADEQYF
TRBJ1-4 TRBV6-5 CASSYEEGEKLFF
TRBJ2-7 TRBV4-2 CASSRTGTETYEQYF
TRBJ1-2 TRBV29-1 CSVAGIDGYTF
TRBJ2-7 TRBV7-9 CASSLLASYEQYF
TRBJ1-6 TRBV11-2 CASSAHGGNSPLHF
TRBJ2-6 TRBV4-3 CASSQESSGANVLTF
TRBJ2-7 TRBV29-1 CSVERDWSSYEQYF
TRBJ2-1 TRBV5-1 CASSLAAGLADLSYNEQFF